What follows are 14 T cell receptor beta chains derived from one specimen sequenced in a study of blood T cell repertoires in COVID-19. Data came from immunoSEQ multiplex PCR; TCRdb stores just in-frame clones and leaves some out. The table lists about 45,000 clones, around nine tenths of them singletons. The sample was peripheral blood. These receptors originate from a human donor in a cohort sampled during active COVID-19.

The chain employs TRBV11-2 and TRBJ2-3; the D gene is possibly TRBD2 (5 bases). The CDR3 extends over 14 amino acids. CDR1 and CDR2 (germline): SGHAT, FQNNGV. The ends were cut back, 5 bases at V and 3 bases at J, with 12 bases in the middle. This chain's CDR3 is CASSPGGRTDTQYF. For the CDR3, the DNA is TGTGCCAGCAGCCCCGGAGGTCGTACAGATACGCAGTATTTT.

V gene TRBV19 combines with J gene TRBJ2-7, with D possibly TRBD2 on 5 matching bases. CDR1 is LNHDA, CDR2 SQIVND, per germline (reference sequence). The CDR3 extends over 13 amino acids. Trimming took 1 base from V and 6 from J, leaving 10 bases between them. The CDR3 loop is CASSIGTGVEQYF. Here the CDR3 DNA reads TGTGCCAGTAGTATAGGAACCGGGGTCGAGCAGTACTTC.

This clone was recorded a few times. The CDR3 DNA reads TGCGCCAGCAGCCTAGTACCACAGGGGGGTCAGCCCCAGCATTTT. It yields the protein CASSLVPQGGQPQHF. The rearrangement links TRBV4-1 to TRBJ1-5; TRBD1 matches 8 bases. The CDR3 runs to 15 residues. Per the germline V gene, CDR1 is MGHRA and CDR2 is YSYEKL. The V gene end was trimmed by 4 bases and the J gene end by 6 bases; junction bases not matched to a gene: 8.

This clone was seen once. The V and J genes are TRBV6-5 and TRBJ1-1, with no clear D. Looked up from germline, CDR1 is MNHEY and CDR2 is SVGAGI. The CDR3 has 13 residues. The ends were cut back, 2 bases at V and 6 bases at J, with 10 bases in the middle. The CDR3 loop is CASSYLLDSEAFF. DNA for the CDR3: TGTGCCAGCAGTTACCTACTAGACTCTGAAGCTTTCTTT.

The gene calls are TRBV7-2 and TRBJ2-7; D remains unclear. The CDR3 runs to 13 residues. Per germline, CDR1 SGHTA and CDR2 FQGNSA. The V gene lost 4 bases and the J gene lost 3 bases, with 10 bases spanning the gap. The chain's CDR3 is CASSSSADYEQYF. The CDR3 DNA reads as TGTGCCAGCAGCTCGAGCGCCGACTACGAGCAGTACTTC.

V and J are TRBV10-2 and TRBJ1-1; D is perhaps TRBD1 (5 bases). V lost 7 bases and J lost 6, with 15 bases in between. CDR3 length: 13 residues. From germline, CDR1 is WSHSY and CDR2 SAAADI. The CDR3 protein is CASKRTGGAEAFF. CDR3 DNA: TGCGCCAGCAAGCGTACCGGGGGGGCTGAAGCTTTCTTT.

This clone has just one count. This chain connects TRBV19 to TRBJ2-3; 7 positions match TRBD2. The CDR3 is made up of 14 amino acids. The trim removed 3 bases at V and 5 bases at J, leaving 5 bases unmatched. CDR1 and CDR2 from the germline V gene are LNHDA and SQIVND (reference sequence). The CDR3, as DNA: TGTGCCAGTAGTATTGGGGGGGGGAAAGATACGCAGTATTTT. Encoded protein: CASSIGGGKDTQYF.

V gene TRBV7-2 combines with J gene TRBJ1-6, with 7 bases that match TRBD1. The germline CDR1 and CDR2 sequences are SGHTA and FQGNSA. Losses at the gene ends were 1 base for V and 7 bases for J; bases not matched to a gene: 10. The CDR3 has 17 residues. CDR3 in DNA: TGTGCCAGCAGCTTAGACAGGGGTCACGAGGGAAATTCACCCCTCCACTTT. Encoded protein: CASSLDRGHEGNSPLHF.

V and J are TRBV4-3 and TRBJ1-2; D is possibly TRBD1 (5 bases). CDR1 and CDR2 from the germline V gene are LGHNA and YSLEER. The CDR3 sequence is 17 residues long. The V end was cut by 0 bases, the J end by 7 bases, with 21 bases between. Here the CDR3 reads CASSQDHVRASGSGYTF. The CDR3 DNA reads TGCGCCAGCAGCCAAGATCATGTCAGGGCCTCCGGGAGTGGCTACACCTTC.

The chain joins TRBV2 to TRBJ2-7; 7 nucleotides align to TRBD1. CDR1 and CDR2 from the germline V gene are SNHLY and FYNNEI. V lost 6 bases, J lost 2 bases, and 10 bases stayed unmatched. This CDR3 is built from 15 residues. CDR3 nucleotides: TGTGCCAGCAGGCCTGACAGGGACAGAGCCTACGAGCAGTACTTC. Its translation is CASRPDRDRAYEQYF.

J is TRBJ2-6 and V is TRBV6-5; 7 bases map to TRBD1. The CDR3 is made up of 16 amino acids. The germline CDR1 and CDR2 sequences are MNHEY and SVGAGI. Losses at the gene ends were 4 bases for V and 3 bases for J; bases not matched to a gene: 6. The CDR3 sequence is CASSSTGLLGANVLTF. In nucleotides, the CDR3 is TGTGCCAGCAGTTCGACAGGGTTACTTGGGGCCAACGTCCTGACTTTC.

CDR3 DNA sequence: TGTGCCAGCAGCTTAGCAGCGGGGGCAGACACCGGGGAGCTGTTTTTT. Its protein is CASSLAAGADTGELFF. The J gene is TRBJ2-2, the V gene TRBV7-2; 8 bases match TRBD2. This CDR3 contains 16 residues. V shed 0 bases, J shed 3 bases, and the junction held 3 bases outside the gene matches. Germline assignment: CDR1 SGHTA and CDR2 FQGNSA.

The J gene is TRBJ2-5, the V gene TRBV19; D gene ambiguous. From germline, CDR1 is LNHDA and CDR2 SQIVND (reference sequence). The CDR3 is 14 amino acids. Trimming took off 10 bases at V and 5 bases at J, with 20 bases between the two ends. Here the CDR3 DNA reads TGTGCCACCAGTTATACGGGTGGTGCGGAGACCCAGTACTTC. Translating gives CATSYTGGAETQYF.

The chain joins TRBV4-1 to TRBJ1-5, with D perhaps TRBD1 (5 bases). V lost 0 bases and J 4 bases, leaving 13 bases between the germline ends. Germline CDR1 and CDR2: MGHRA and YSYEKL. CDR3 length: 16 amino acids. For the CDR3, the DNA is TGCGCCAGCAGCCAAGATTTCGGGGGTGGGAATCAGCCCCAGCATTTT. This codes for CASSQDFGGGNQPQHF.